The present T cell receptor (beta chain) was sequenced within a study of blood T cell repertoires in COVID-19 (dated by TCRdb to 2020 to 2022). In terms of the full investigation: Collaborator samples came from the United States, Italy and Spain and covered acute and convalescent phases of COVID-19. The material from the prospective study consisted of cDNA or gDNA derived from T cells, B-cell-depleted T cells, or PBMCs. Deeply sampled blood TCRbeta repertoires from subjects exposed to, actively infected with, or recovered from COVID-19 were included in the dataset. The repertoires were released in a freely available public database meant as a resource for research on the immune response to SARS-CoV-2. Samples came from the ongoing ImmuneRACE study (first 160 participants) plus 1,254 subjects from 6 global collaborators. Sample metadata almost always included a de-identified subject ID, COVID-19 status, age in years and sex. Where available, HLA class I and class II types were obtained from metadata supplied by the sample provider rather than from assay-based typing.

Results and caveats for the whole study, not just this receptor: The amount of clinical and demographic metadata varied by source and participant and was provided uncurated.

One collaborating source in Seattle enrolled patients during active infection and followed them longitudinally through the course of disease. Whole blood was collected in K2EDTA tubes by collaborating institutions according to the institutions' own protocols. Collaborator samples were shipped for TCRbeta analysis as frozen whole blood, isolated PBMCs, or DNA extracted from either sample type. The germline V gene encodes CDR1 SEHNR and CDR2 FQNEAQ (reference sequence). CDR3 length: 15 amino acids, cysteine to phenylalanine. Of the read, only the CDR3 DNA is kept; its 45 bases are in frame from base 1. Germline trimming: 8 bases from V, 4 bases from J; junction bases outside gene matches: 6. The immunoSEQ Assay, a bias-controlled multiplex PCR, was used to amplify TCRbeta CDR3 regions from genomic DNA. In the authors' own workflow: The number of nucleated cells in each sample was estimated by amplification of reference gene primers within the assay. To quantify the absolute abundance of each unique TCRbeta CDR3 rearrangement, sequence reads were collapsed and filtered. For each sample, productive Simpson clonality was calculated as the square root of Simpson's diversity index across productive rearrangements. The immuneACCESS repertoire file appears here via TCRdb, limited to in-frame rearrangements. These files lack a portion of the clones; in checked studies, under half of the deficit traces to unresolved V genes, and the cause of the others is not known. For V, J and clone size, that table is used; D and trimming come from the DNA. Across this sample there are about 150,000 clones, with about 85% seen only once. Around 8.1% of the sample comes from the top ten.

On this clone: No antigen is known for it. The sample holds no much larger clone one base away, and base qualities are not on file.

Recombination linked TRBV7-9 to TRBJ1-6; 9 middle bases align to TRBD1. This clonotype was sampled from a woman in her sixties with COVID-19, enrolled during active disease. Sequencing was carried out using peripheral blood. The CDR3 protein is CASQGQGPYNSPLHF. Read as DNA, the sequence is TGTGCCAGCCAGGGACAGGGACCGTATAATTCACCCCTCCACTTT.